The rows below give T cell receptor beta chains drawn from one sample of a study of beta chain features in type 1 diabetes. The assay was immunoSEQ multiplex PCR, and TCRdb's table has in-frame clones only and misses some. The sample contains over 650,000 clones, roughly an eighth of which appear only once. The source material was naive CD4+ T cells from blood. The receptors stem from a young man with type 1 diabetes. Both conserved end residues are part of each CDR3. A D gene is named only where the DNA matches it firmly. Size is omitted from some rows. Given values are once, few, many or a class for expanded clones.

d_gene,j_gene,v_gene,abundance,CDR3aa,CDR3nt
NA,TRBJ2-5,TRBV29-1,few,CSVGPSARGETQYF,TGCAGCGTTGGCCCCTCCGCCAGGGGAGAGACCCAGTACTTC
TRBD2,TRBJ2-5,TRBV25-1,NA,CASSDGLAGERGPWTQYF,TGTGCCAGCAGTGATGGACTAGCGGGAGAGAGGGGGCCGTGGACCCAGTACTTC
NA,TRBJ1-1,TRBV18,few,CASSPFIAEGNTEAFF,TGTGCCAGCTCACCATTCATCGCGGAGGGAAACACTGAAGCTTTCTTT
TRBD2,TRBJ2-7,TRBV6-6,NA,CASSPMRTSGSYEQYF,TGTGCCAGCAGCCCGATGAGGACTAGCGGGAGCTACGAGCAGTACTTC
TRBD1,TRBJ2-1,TRBV27,once,CASAAGGSYNEQFF,TGTGCCAGCGCCGCAGGGGGCTCCTACAATGAGCAGTTCTTC
TRBD2,TRBJ2-1,TRBV10-1,NA,CASSGRVAGGPGGWYNEQFF,TGCGCCAGCAGTGGGCGAGTAGCGGGAGGCCCAGGAGGATGGTACAATGAGCAGTTCTTC
TRBD1,TRBJ2-3,TRBV5-4,few,CASSFKVRDRVNTDTQYF,TGTGCCAGCAGCTTCAAAGTCCGGGACAGGGTAAATACAGATACGCAGTATTTT
NA,TRBJ1-4,TRBV4-3,NA,CASSQNTGRGGLGEKLFF,TGCGCCAGCAGCCAAAATACCGGTCGGGGGGGCTTGGGAGAAAAACTGTTTTTT
TRBD1,TRBJ1-5,TRBV9,NA,CASSAQGGDNQPQHF,TGTGCCAGCAGTGCACAGGGGGGCGACAATCAGCCCCAGCATTTT
TRBD2,TRBJ2-5,TRBV5-4,once,CASSLGLAGETQYF,TGTGCCAGCAGCCTGGGACTAGCGGGAGAGACCCAGTACTTC
NA,TRBJ2-7,TRBV27,NA,CASSFLGTYEQYF,TGTGCCAGCAGTTTCCTAGGGACCTACGAGCAGTACTTC
NA,TRBJ1-5,TRBV4-1,few,CASSQDGQGNQPQHF,TGCGCCAGCAGCCAAGATGGGCAGGGGAATCAGCCCCAGCATTTT
NA,TRBJ2-6,TRBV27,few,CASSWGPSGANVLTF,TGTGCCAGCAGTTGGGGTCCGTCTGGGGCCAACGTCCTGACTTTC
TRBD2,TRBJ2-7,TRBV28,few,CASTSLAGSYEQYF,TGTGCCAGCACCTCACTAGCGGGTTCCTACGAGCAGTACTTC
TRBD1,TRBJ2-2,TRBV5-4,NA,CASSSRQGRTGELFF,TGTGCCAGCAGCTCGAGACAGGGGAGAACCGGGGAGCTGTTTTTT
NA,TRBJ1-2,TRBV30,few,CAWSGQYYGYTF,TGTGCCTGGAGCGGACAGTACTATGGCTACACCTTC
TRBD1,TRBJ1-1,TRBV30,NA,CAWQTGGTEAFF,TGTGCCTGGCAAACAGGGGGGACTGAAGCTTTCTTT
NA,TRBJ1-1,TRBV29-1,few,CSVAMGGLLNTEAFF,TGCAGCGTTGCGATGGGGGGCCTATTGAACACTGAAGCTTTCTTT
NA,TRBJ2-7,TRBV7-2,NA,CASSYTRGGSYEQYF,TGTGCCAGCAGCTACACGCGAGGGGGCTCCTACGAGCAGTACTTC
TRBD1,TRBJ1-1,TRBV29-1,few,CSETGGSDTEAFF,TGCAGTGAAACAGGGGGATCGGACACTGAAGCTTTCTTT